The 13 T cell receptor beta chains presented below share a single source sample, sequenced in a study of T cell responses to AZD1222 COVID-19 vaccine. Sequencing used immunoSEQ multiplex PCR; TCRdb keeps in-frame clones, though not all of them. This sample has about 270,000 clones, with roughly 93% found just once. Sequenced here: peripheral blood, sampled 28 days after the second AZD1222 dose. These receptors came from an adult who received the AZD1222 COVID-19 vaccine.

This clone showed up just once. The identical CDR3 is also encoded by other nucleotide sequences in the sample. This chain uses TRBV20-1 with TRBJ1-1, with no clear D. Germline-derived CDR1 and CDR2 are DFQATT and SNEGSKA (reference sequence). The CDR3 sequence is 11 residues long. The V and J ends lost 6 bases and 5 bases respectively, with 10 bases between them. CDR3 sequence (DNA): TGCAGTGCCCGAGGGAGGACTGAAGCTTTCTTT. Protein: CSARGRTEAFF.

The genes are TRBV20-1 and TRBJ1-1, with D possibly being TRBD1 (5 bases). CDR1 is DFQATT, CDR2 SNEGSKA, per germline (reference sequence). CDR3 length: 11 residues. Trimming took 0 bases from V and 7 from J, leaving 6 bases between them. In nucleotides, the CDR3 is TGCAGTGCTAGAGAGGGGCTTGAAGCTTTCTTT. Translated, it gives CSAREGLEAFF.

This clone appeared once. The gene calls are TRBV28 and TRBJ1-5; D remains ambiguous. Germline V CDR1 and CDR2: MDHEN, SYDVKM. Trimming removed 5 bases from V and 2 bases from J, with 13 bases in between. This CDR3 region has 15 residues. The CDR3: CASSPGQRGNQPQHF. Here the CDR3 DNA reads TGTGCCAGCAGTCCGGGCCAAAGGGGCAATCAGCCCCAGCATTTT.

This chain joins TRBV6-1 and TRBJ1-6; D uncertain. The germline V gene encodes CDR1 MNHNS and CDR2 SASEGT. V was clipped by 2 bases and J by 10 bases, with 9 bases between them. CDR3 length equals 13 residues. CDR3 loop: CASSELGTSPLHF. The CDR3 DNA reads as TGTGCCAGCAGTGAATTGGGTACATCACCCCTCCACTTT.

This clone has more than one count but fewer than ten. The rearrangement uses TRBV5-1 and TRBJ2-7; 8 nucleotides agree with TRBD1. Trimming took 1 base from V and 6 from J; bases not matched to a gene: 9. This CDR3 has 15 amino acids. CDR1 is SGHRS and CDR2 is YFSETQ in the germline V gene. CDR3 amino acids: CASSLIGQGASEQYF. CDR3 sequence (DNA): TGCGCCAGCAGCTTGATTGGGCAGGGGGCATCCGAGCAGTACTTC.

The chain employs TRBV15 and TRBJ2-7; 8 nucleotides align to TRBD2. The J call could be wrong; TRBJ2-1 is a better fit for the DNA end. This CDR3 is 15 amino acids long. Germline values: CDR1 LNHNV, CDR2 YYDKDF (reference sequence). This CDR3 is CATSPRAGVYNEQFF. CDR3 coding DNA: TGTGCCACCAGTCCAAGAGCGGGAGTTTACAATGAGCAGTTCTTC.

V is TRBV7-9 and J is TRBJ1-4, with TRBD1 identical over 7 bases. The V segment lost 4 bases and the J segment 7 bases; nucleotides outside the gene matches: 9. CDR1 is SEHNR, CDR2 FQNEAQ, per germline (reference sequence). There are 15 residues in the CDR3. Here the CDR3 reads CASSSRKGGVEKLFF. CDR3 coding DNA: TGTGCCAGCAGCTCGAGGAAAGGGGGCGTTGAAAAACTGTTTTTT.

The gene calls are TRBV9 and TRBJ1-2, with D possibly being TRBD1 (5 bases). Germline V gives CDR1 SGDLS, CDR2 YYNGEE. The CDR3 loop spans 14 amino acids. Trimming took off 4 bases at V and 3 bases at J, with 13 bases between the two ends. The CDR3 DNA reads TGTGCCAGCAGCCCGGGGGTTGGGGACTATGGCTACACCTTC. Translated: CASSPGVGDYGYTF. Full variable domain (missing parts from reference TRBV9 and TRBJ1-2): DSGVTQTPKHLITATGQRVTLRCSPRSGDLSVYWYQQSLDQGLQFLIQYYNGEERAKGNILERFSAQQFPDLHSELNLSSLELGDSALYFCASSPGVGDYGYTFGSGTRLTVV.

This clone was counted once. The CDR3 sequence: CSARDNSGYTF. DNA for the CDR3: TGCAGTGCTAGAGATAATAGTGGCTACACCTTC. The V call is TRBV20-1, the J call TRBJ1-2; D is unresolved. Germline V lookup: CDR1 DFQATT, CDR2 SNEGSKA (reference sequence). Trimming took 0 bases from V and 7 from J, leaving 6 bases between them. The CDR3 is made up of 11 amino acids.

The DNA for the CDR3 is TGTGCCAGCAGCAGATACAGGGGTAAGACGGTCCGCGAGCAGTACTTC. Amino acid sequence: CASSRYRGKTVREQYF. This chain joins TRBV21-1 and TRBJ2-7; TRBD1 reflects the table's D call only, with no check against the DNA. TRBV21-1 is a documented pseudogene. The CDR3 length is 16 residues.

This chain joins TRBV11-2 and TRBJ2-5; D not certain. CDR1 is SGHAT and CDR2 is FQNNGV in the germline V gene. CDR3 length equals 13 residues. Trimming removed 5 bases from V and 1 base from J, with 8 bases in between. The CDR3 loop reads CASSLSLQETQYF. In nucleotides, the CDR3 is TGTGCCAGCAGCCTGTCACTCCAAGAGACCCAGTACTTC.

The J gene is TRBJ2-7, the V gene TRBV7-8; D gene ambiguous. Trimming stripped 1 base from V and 3 bases from J, with 7 bases between. The CDR3 spans 13 residues. CDR1 and CDR2 from the germline V gene are SGHVS and FQNEAQ. This CDR3 is CASSLDPIYEQYF. In DNA form, the CDR3 reads TGTGCCAGCAGCTTAGACCCCATCTACGAGCAGTACTTC.

In its sample, this clone was seen once. The J gene is TRBJ2-7, the V gene TRBV5-5; D is unclear. This CDR3 region has 14 residues. CDR1 and CDR2 (germline): SGHKS, YYEKEE (reference sequence). The V gene lost 0 bases and the J gene lost 1 base, with 8 bases spanning the gap. The CDR3, as DNA: TGTGCCAGCAGCTTGGTAATACAGTCCTACGAGCAGTACTTC. It translates to CASSLVIQSYEQYF. Full variable domain (rest looked up from reference TRBV5-5 and TRBJ2-7): DAGVTQSPTHLIKTRGQQVTLRCSPISGHKSVSWYQQVLGQGPQFIFQYYEKEERGRGNFPDRFSARQFPNYSSELNVNALLLGDSALYLCASSLVIQSYEQYFGPGTRLTVT.